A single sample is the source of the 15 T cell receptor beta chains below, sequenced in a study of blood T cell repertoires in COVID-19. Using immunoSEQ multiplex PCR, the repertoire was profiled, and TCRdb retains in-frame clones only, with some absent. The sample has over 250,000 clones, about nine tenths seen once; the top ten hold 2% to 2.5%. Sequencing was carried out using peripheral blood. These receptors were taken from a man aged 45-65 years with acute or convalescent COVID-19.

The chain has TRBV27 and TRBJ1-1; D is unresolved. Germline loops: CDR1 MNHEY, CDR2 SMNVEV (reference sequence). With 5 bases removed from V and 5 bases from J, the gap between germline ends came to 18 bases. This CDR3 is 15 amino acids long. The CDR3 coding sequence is TGTGCCAGCAGTCCGACTAGACTTCTTAGGACTGAAGCTTTCTTT. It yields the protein CASSPTRLLRTEAFF.

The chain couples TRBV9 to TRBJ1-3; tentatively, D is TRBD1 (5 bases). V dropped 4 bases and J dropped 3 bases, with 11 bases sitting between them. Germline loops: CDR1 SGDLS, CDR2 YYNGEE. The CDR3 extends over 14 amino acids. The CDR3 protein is CASSPGVHGNTIYF. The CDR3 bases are TGTGCCAGCAGCCCGGGGGTTCATGGAAACACCATATATTTT.

The CDR3: CASSQDAGRIEQYF. CDR3 nucleotide sequence: TGTGCCAGCAGCCAAGATGCGGGACGGATCGAGCAGTACTTC. The genes are TRBV3-1 (or the pseudogene TRBV3-2) and TRBJ2-7; D is perhaps TRBD2 (6 bases). Trimming removed 0 bases from V and 6 bases from J, with 12 bases in between. This CDR3 contains 14 residues. Germline values: CDR1 LGHDT, CDR2 YNNKEL (reference sequence).

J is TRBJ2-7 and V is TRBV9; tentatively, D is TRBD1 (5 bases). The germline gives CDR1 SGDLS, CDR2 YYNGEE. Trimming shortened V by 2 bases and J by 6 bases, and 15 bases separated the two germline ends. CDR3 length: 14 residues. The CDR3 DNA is TGTGCCAGCAGCGTCCAGGGTTTCCCTGGCGAGCAGTACTTC. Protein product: CASSVQGFPGEQYF.

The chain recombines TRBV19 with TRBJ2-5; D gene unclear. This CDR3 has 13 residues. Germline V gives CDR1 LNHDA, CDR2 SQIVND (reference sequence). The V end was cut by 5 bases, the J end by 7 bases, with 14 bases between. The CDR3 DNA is TGTGCCAGTAGTGTCGCCTCGGGTCGGACCCAGTACTTC. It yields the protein CASSVASGRTQYF.

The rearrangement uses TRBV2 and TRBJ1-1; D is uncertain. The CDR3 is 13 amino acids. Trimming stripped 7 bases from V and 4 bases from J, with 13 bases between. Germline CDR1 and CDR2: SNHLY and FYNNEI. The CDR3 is CASKEGLSTEAFF. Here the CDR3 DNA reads TGTGCCAGCAAAGAGGGCTTGAGCACTGAAGCTTTCTTT.

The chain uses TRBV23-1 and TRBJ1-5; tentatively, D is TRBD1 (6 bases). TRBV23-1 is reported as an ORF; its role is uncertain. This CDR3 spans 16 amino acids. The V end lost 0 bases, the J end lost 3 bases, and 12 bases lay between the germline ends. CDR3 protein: CASSQSGGGPNQPQHF. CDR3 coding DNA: TGCGCCAGCAGTCAATCGGGAGGGGGTCCCAATCAGCCCCAGCATTTT.

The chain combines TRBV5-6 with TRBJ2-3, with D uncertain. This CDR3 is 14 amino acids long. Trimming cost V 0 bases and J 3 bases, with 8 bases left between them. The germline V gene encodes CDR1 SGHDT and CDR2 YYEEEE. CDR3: CASSLGQNTDTQYF. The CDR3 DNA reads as TGTGCCAGCAGCTTGGGGCAGAATACAGATACGCAGTATTTT. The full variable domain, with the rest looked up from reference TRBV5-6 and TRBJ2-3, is DAGVTQSPTHLIKTRGQQVTLRCSPKSGHDTVSWYQQALGQGPQFIFQYYEEEERQRGNFPDRFSGHQFPNYSSELNVNALLLGDSALYLCASSLGQNTDTQYFGPGTRLTVL.

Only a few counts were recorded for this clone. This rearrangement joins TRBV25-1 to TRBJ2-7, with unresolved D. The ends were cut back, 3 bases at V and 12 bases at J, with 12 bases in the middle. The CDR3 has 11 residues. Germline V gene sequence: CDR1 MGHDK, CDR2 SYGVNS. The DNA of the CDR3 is TGTGCCAGCAGTGATGGGCCCTTAGGGTACTTC. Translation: CASSDGPLGYF.

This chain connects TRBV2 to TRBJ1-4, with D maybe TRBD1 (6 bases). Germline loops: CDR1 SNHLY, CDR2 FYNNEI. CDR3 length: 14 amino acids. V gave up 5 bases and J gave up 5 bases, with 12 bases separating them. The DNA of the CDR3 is TGTGCCAGCAGTATCACAGGGCGAAATGAAAAACTGTTTTTT. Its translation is CASSITGRNEKLFF.

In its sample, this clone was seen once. The CDR3 protein is CASSTGQANTGELFF. CDR3 bases: TGCGCCAGCAGTACGGGACAGGCGAACACCGGGGAGCTGTTTTTT. The rearrangement joins TRBV10-1 to TRBJ2-2; 8 nucleotides match TRBD1. V lost 5 bases, J lost 0 bases, and 2 bases stayed unmatched. The CDR3 sequence is 15 residues long. Germline CDR1 and CDR2: WNHNN and SYGVQD (reference sequence).

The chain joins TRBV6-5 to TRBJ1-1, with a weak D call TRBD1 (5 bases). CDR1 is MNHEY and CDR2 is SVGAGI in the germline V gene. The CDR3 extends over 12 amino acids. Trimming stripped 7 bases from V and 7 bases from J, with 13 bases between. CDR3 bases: TGTGCCAGCACTTCAGGGTGGGATGAAGCTTTCTTT. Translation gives CASTSGWDEAFF.

The CDR3 loop reads CASSPGTGGLSEQYF. The CDR3 bases are TGTGCCAGCAGCCCCGGGACAGGGGGATTGTCCGAGCAGTACTTC. The chain joins TRBV7-9 to TRBJ2-7, with 11 bases lining up with TRBD1. The CDR3 covers 15 residues. Per germline, CDR1 SEHNR and CDR2 FQNEAQ (reference sequence). Germline trimming cut 5 bases from V and 6 bases from J; bases unmatched to any gene: 9.

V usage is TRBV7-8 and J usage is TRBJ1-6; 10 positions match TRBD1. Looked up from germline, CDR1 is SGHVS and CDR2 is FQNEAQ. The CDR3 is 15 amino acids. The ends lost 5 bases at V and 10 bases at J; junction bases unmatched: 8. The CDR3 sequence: CASSPGTGADSPLHF. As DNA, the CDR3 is TGTGCCAGCAGCCCCGGGACAGGGGCGGACTCACCCCTCCACTTT.

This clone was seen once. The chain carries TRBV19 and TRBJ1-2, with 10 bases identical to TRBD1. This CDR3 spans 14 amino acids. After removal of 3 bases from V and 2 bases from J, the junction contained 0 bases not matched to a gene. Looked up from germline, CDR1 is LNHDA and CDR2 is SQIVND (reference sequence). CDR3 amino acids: CASSMDRGNYGYTF. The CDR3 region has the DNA TGTGCCAGTAGTATGGACAGGGGGAACTATGGCTACACCTTC.